This is a list of T cell receptor beta chains from one sample in a study of PD-1 blockade in classical Hodgkin lymphoma. Method: immunoSEQ multiplex PCR; TCRdb's copy keeps in-frame clones and lacks some. The table lists 110,000 or so clones, roughly 87% of them singletons. This specimen was peripheral blood mononuclear cells (PBMCs), taken before the second cycle of nivolumab. The receptors derive from a human donor with classical Hodgkin lymphoma. CDR3s include the opening cysteine and the closing phenylalanine or tryptophan. Fields, in order: D gene, V gene, clone size, J gene, CDR3 DNA, CDR3 protein. The D gene is left open where the match is weak. Clone sizes are given selectively: once, few, many, or a class where the clone is expanded.

>-|TRBV11-2|-|TRBJ1-5
TGTGCCAGCAGCACAAGCGGTCAGCCCCAGCATTTT
CASSTSGQPQHF
>TRBD2|TRBV18|-|TRBJ2-7
TGTGCCAGCTCACCGCAACTAGCGGGAGGCCTGTTAGGCGAGCAGTACTTC
CASSPQLAGGLLGEQYF
>TRBD2|TRBV19|-|TRBJ2-7
TGTGCCAGTAGTCCCTGGACTAGCGGGAGTATCGACGAGCAGTACTTC
CASSPWTSGSIDEQYF
>TRBD2|TRBV7-7|-|TRBJ2-5
TGTGCTAGCAGCTTAGGCCTAGCGGGAGGAGAGACCCAGTACTTC
CASSLGLAGGETQYF
>TRBD1|TRBV6-1|-|TRBJ1-4
TGTGCCAGCAGCCTCCGACAGGGGGGCGATGAAAAACTGTTTTTT
CASSLRQGGDEKLFF
>TRBD2|TRBV10-1|-|TRBJ2-1
TGCGCCTGCTCCCGGGGGGGGCCCTCACGGGAGCAGTTCTTC
CACSRGGPSREQFF
>-|TRBV11-2|-|TRBJ1-1
TGTGCCAGCAGCCGTCTGGCACCAGCAGAAGCTTTCTTT
CASSRLAPAEAFF
>-|TRBV29-1|few|TRBJ1-2
TGCAGCGTGGCCGAGCAGGATAACTATGGCTACACCTTC
CSVAEQDNYGYTF
>-|TRBV7-9|-|TRBJ2-5
TGTGCCAGCAGGGCGGGGTCGGAGACCCAGTACTTC
CASRAGSETQYF
>-|TRBV5-4|-|TRBJ2-2
TGTGCCAGCAGCTCTCAGGGTTTGAACACCGGGGAGCTGTTTTTT
CASSSQGLNTGELFF
>TRBD1|TRBV6-1|-|TRBJ2-7
TGTGCCAGCAGTGAAGAAAGGACAGGGGCCTACGAGCAGTACTTC
CASSEERTGAYEQYF
>TRBD1|TRBV6-5|-|TRBJ1-2
TGTGCCAGCAGTTCGACAGGGGGCCGATATGGCTACACCTTC
CASSSTGGRYGYTF
>TRBD2|TRBV6-1|-|TRBJ2-7
TGTGCCAGCAGTCCACTAGCGGGAGGTCCCTACGAGCAGTACTTC
CASSPLAGGPYEQYF
>-|TRBV29-1|-|TRBJ2-5
TGCAGCGCCTATGCCGGGCCCCCGGTGCCGAGAGAGACCCAGTACTTC
CSAYAGPPVPRETQYF
>-|TRBV7-2|-|TRBJ1-5
TGTGCCAGCAGCTTATTTCGGCCCTATCAGCCCCAGCATTTT
CASSLFRPYQPQHF
>-|TRBV5-4|once|TRBJ1-1
TGTGCCAGCAGCTTGGGAACTGAAGCTTTCTTT
CASSLGTEAFF
>-|TRBV5-4|-|TRBJ1-5
TGTGCCAGCGCCTCCCTCTGCCAGCCCCAGCATTTT
CASASLCQPQHF
>TRBD1|TRBV19|few|TRBJ1-1
TGTGCCACCCGGGACAGGGTCATGAACACTGAAGCTTTCTTT
CATRDRVMNTEAFF
>-|TRBV29-1|few|TRBJ2-4
TGCAGCGCCCAAAGTCGGGTCAGACAAAACATTCAGTACTTC
CSAQSRVRQNIQYF
>-|TRBV4-1|-|TRBJ2-7
TGCGCCAGCAGCCAAGTGGGCTCATTCTACGAGCAGTACTTC
CASSQVGSFYEQYF
>TRBD2|TRBV19|-|TRBJ2-7
TGTGCCAGTAGTTTGGGACTAGCGGACTACGAGCAGTACTTC
CASSLGLADYEQYF
>TRBD1|TRBV4-1|-|TRBJ1-5
TGCGCCAGCAGCCAAGGCGACAGGGAGATACAGCCCCAGCATTTT
CASSQGDREIQPQHF
>-|TRBV2|-|TRBJ2-5
TGTGCCAGCAGTGTAGGAGCACTAGTGAGGGTCCAAGAGACCCAGTACTTC
CASSVGALVRVQETQYF
>-|TRBV27|-|TRBJ2-2
TGTGCCAGCAGTCTGCAAACCGGGGAGCTGTTTTTT
CASSLQTGELFF
>-|TRBV4-1|-|TRBJ1-1
TGCGCCAGCAGCCCAGCCTCCCGGAACACTGAAGCTTTCTTT
CASSPASRNTEAFF
>-|TRBV30|-|TRBJ2-7
TGTGCCTGGAGTACAGGGTTAGAGCAGTACTTC
CAWSTGLEQYF
>-|TRBV28|once|TRBJ2-7
TGTGCCAGCAGTTTAACGTCCACCTCTTCCTACGAGCAGTACTTC
CASSLTSTSSYEQYF
>TRBD2|TRBV5-6|once|TRBJ2-3
TGTGCCAGCAGCGACGCGACCAGATCGGGCGGGAGGGACCGGTATACGCAGTATTTT
CASSDATRSGGRDRYTQYF
>TRBD2|TRBV11-1|-|TRBJ2-1
TGTGCCAGCAGCCCTCCCTCAGCGGGAGGTGGCAATGAGCAGTTCTTC
CASSPPSAGGGNEQFF
>TRBD1|TRBV4-3|-|TRBJ2-7
TGCGCCAGCAGCCACAACAGGGGAGACGAGCAGTACTTC
CASSHNRGDEQYF
>-|TRBV7-2|-|TRBJ2-7
TGTGCCAGCAGCTTAGACAGGAGCGGTTCCTACGAGCAGTACTTC
CASSLDRSGSYEQYF
>-|TRBV19|-|TRBJ2-1
TGTGCCAGTAGTATCTTAAGCGGAGAAATCTACAATGAGCAGTTCTTC
CASSILSGEIYNEQFF
>-|TRBV27|once|TRBJ2-5
TGTGCCAGCAGTTTATCGGGCGAAGAGACCCAGTACTTC
CASSLSGEETQYF
>-|TRBV15|once|TRBJ2-2
TGTGCCACCAGCCTGACACTGGAGGGCGGGGAGCTGTTTTTT
CATSLTLEGGELFF
>TRBD1|TRBV10-1|-|TRBJ1-6
TGCGCCAGCCGGGGACAGGGGAATTCACCCCTCCACTTT
CASRGQGNSPLHF
>TRBD1|TRBV27|-|TRBJ2-4
TGTGCCAGCAGTTTACAGGGGGCCGGCAAAAACATTCAGTACTTC
CASSLQGAGKNIQYF
>-|TRBV9|-|TRBJ1-5
TGTGCCAGCAGCGCGGGAGTGGGGGGTGGCAGCAATCAGCCCCAGCATTTT
CASSAGVGGGSNQPQHF
>-|TRBV2|once|TRBJ1-2
TGTGCCAGCAGACAGGAAGGGGTTGGCTACACCTTC
CASRQEGVGYTF
>-|TRBV19|-|TRBJ2-7
TGTGCCAGTAGCCCCAGGGATTACTACGAGCAGTACTTC
CASSPRDYYEQYF
>TRBD2|TRBV4-2|-|TRBJ2-3
TGTGCCAGCAGCCAAGGGGTAGCGGGAGAAGATACGCAGTATTTT
CASSQGVAGEDTQYF
>TRBD1|TRBV30|-|TRBJ2-5
TGTGCCTGGAGCCAAGACAGGGAGAAAGTAGAGACCCAGTACTTC
CAWSQDREKVETQYF
>TRBD1|TRBV18|once|TRBJ1-5
TGTGCCAGCTCACCAACAGGGGTCGGCAATCAGCCCCAGCATTTT
CASSPTGVGNQPQHF
>-|TRBV5-1|-|TRBJ2-7
TGCGCCAGCAGCCCGGACGGTTCCTACGAGCAGTACTTC
CASSPDGSYEQYF
>-|TRBV19|-|TRBJ1-1
TGTGCCAGTAGTGCCAACTGGGGGACTGAAGCTTTCTTT
CASSANWGTEAFF
>-|TRBV5-1|-|TRBJ2-7
TGCGCCAGCAGCCCTCGGCGGGACAGCTCCTACGAGCAGTACTTC
CASSPRRDSSYEQYF
>-|TRBV5-4|-|TRBJ2-2
TGTGCCAGCAATATCCAGGACCAGAACACCGGGGAGCTGTTTTTT
CASNIQDQNTGELFF
>TRBD2|TRBV11-1|-|TRBJ2-1
TGTGCCAGCAGGAGCGGGAGGGTCCAGTTCTTC
CASRSGRVQFF
>-|TRBV18|-|TRBJ1-1
TGTGCCAGCTCACCACTTTCGGGGGAGGGACTCACTGAAGCTTTCTTT
CASSPLSGEGLTEAFF
>-|TRBV18|-|TRBJ1-3
TGTGCCAGCTCTCCTACACAGGGTTCGGTTGGAAACACCATATATTTT
CASSPTQGSVGNTIYF
>TRBD2|TRBV11-2|-|TRBJ2-7
TGTGCCAGCAGCCGCGTTCTAGCGGCCAGCTCCTACGAGCAGTACTTC
CASSRVLAASSYEQYF
>-|TRBV6-1|-|TRBJ1-4
TGTGCCAGCATTAAAGGGGCTTTAAGTGAAAAACTGTTTTTT
CASIKGALSEKLFF
>TRBD1|TRBV7-2|-|TRBJ1-1
TGTGCCAGCAGCTTCAGACAGGGAGCCACTGAAGCTTTCTTT
CASSFRQGATEAFF
>-|TRBV5-6|-|TRBJ2-3
TGTGCCAGCAGCTTGGGAGCAGGTAGCACAGATACGCAGTATTTT
CASSLGAGSTDTQYF
>TRBD2|TRBV5-1|once|TRBJ2-1
TGCGCCAGCAGCGAGGGACTAGCGGCAGAAGAGCAGTTCTTC
CASSEGLAAEEQFF
>-|TRBV5-1|-|TRBJ2-7
TGCGCCAGCAGCTTGACCACCTACGAGCAGTACTTC
CASSLTTYEQYF
>TRBD2|TRBV30|-|TRBJ2-7
TGTGCCTGGACTTCCGGGAGGCCCGCCTACGAGCAGTACTTC
CAWTSGRPAYEQYF
>-|TRBV7-9|-|TRBJ1-2
TGTGCCAGCAGCGGATTAGGTGGGCTCGGCTATGGCTACACCTTC
CASSGLGGLGYGYTF
>-|TRBV5-1|-|TRBJ1-2
TGCGCCAGCAGCTTGGTATGGTCGGGGGCCCTATATGGCTACACCTTC
CASSLVWSGALYGYTF
>TRBD1|TRBV5-1|-|TRBJ1-2
TGCGCCAGCAGCTTGGGACAGGGGTGGGTCGGCTACACCTTC
CASSLGQGWVGYTF